This TCR beta chain came from a study of blood T cell repertoires in COVID-19. Study-wide context: The cDNA or gDNA used as material had been derived from T cells, B-cell-depleted T cells, or PBMCs.

The germline CDR1 and CDR2 sequences are SGHKS and YYEKEE (reference sequence). The CDR3 totals 15 residues. V gave up 1 base and J gave up 4 bases, with 14 bases separating them. Per the authors' pipeline: Reference gene primer amplification yielded estimated nucleated cell counts. Only in-frame clones appear in the TCRdb table, and some are missing; sequencing was by immunoSEQ multiplex PCR. D and trimming come from the DNA, and the V and J calls and clone size come from that table. The sample has around 140,000 clones, approximately 88% seen once; the top ten hold more than 0.8%. J is TRBJ1-2 and V is TRBV5-5; D is unclear. The sequencing input was peripheral blood. The sequence derives from a woman aged 45-65 years with acute or convalescent COVID-19. CDR3: CASSLRKPEVYGYTF. CDR3 nucleotides: TGTGCCAGCAGCTTGAGGAAGCCAGAGGTCTATGGCTACACCTTC.